The 5 T cell receptor beta chains in this list originate from one sample, sequenced in a study of graft-versus-host responses after intestinal transplantation. Generated by immunoSEQ multiplex PCR, the TCRdb table keeps only in-frame clones and is missing some. The repertoire includes some 15,000 clones, roughly 81% of them detected once, and roughly 3% sits in the top ten. The authors processed graft tissue to release intraepithelial and lamina propria lymphocytes. This specimen was ileum tissue, taken 14 days after transplant. The receptor set was obtained from a human patient who received an intestinal transplant, so some T cells may come from the graft donor.

The chain joins TRBV6-5 to TRBJ2-4; no clear D. V lost 6 bases to trimming and J lost 7 bases, with 16 bases between them. CDR1 MNHEY and CDR2 SVGAGI come from the germline V gene. The CDR3 loop spans 14 amino acids. The CDR3 spells CASSLTWPSNIQYF. The CDR3 bases are TGTGCCAGCAGCTTGACTTGGCCCAGTAACATTCAGTACTTC.

The chain combines TRBV9 with TRBJ1-2; D uncertain. Between the trimmed V and J ends, which lost 2 bases and 0 bases, there was a span of 14 bases. CDR1 and CDR2 (germline): SGDLS, YYNGEE. The CDR3 contains 16 residues. CDR3 DNA: TGTGCCAGCAGCGTCTCAAGGACTGACTCTAACTATGGCTACACCTTC. Protein: CASSVSRTDSNYGYTF.

The V and J genes are TRBV5-6 and TRBJ2-5; TRBD2 matches at 7 bases. Germline CDR1 SGHDT, CDR2 YYEEEE. V gave up 6 bases and J gave up 8 bases; unmatched junction bases: 7. CDR3 length equals 12 residues. Here the CDR3 DNA reads TGTGCCAGCAAGGGACTATCGGCAACCCAGTACTTC. Protein sequence: CASKGLSATQYF.

The V gene is TRBV6-1, the J gene TRBJ1-5; D not certain. The CDR3 sequence is 15 residues long. The germline V and J ends were trimmed by 2 bases and 0 bases, with 8 bases remaining between them. CDR1 is MNHNS, CDR2 SASEGT, per germline. CDR3 in amino acids: CASSESWGSNQPQHF. The CDR3 DNA is TGTGCCAGCAGTGAAAGCTGGGGTAGCAATCAGCCCCAGCATTTT.

The chain employs TRBV6-5 and TRBJ1-2; TRBD1 is a possible D gene (6 bases). Germline V gene sequence: CDR1 MNHEY, CDR2 SVGAGI. This CDR3 has 15 amino acids. Trimming removed 5 bases at V and 2 bases at J, with 15 bases between. The CDR3 nucleotides read TGTGCCAGCAGTGCCACTTCAACAGGGAACTATGGCTACACCTTC. This encodes CASSATSTGNYGYTF.